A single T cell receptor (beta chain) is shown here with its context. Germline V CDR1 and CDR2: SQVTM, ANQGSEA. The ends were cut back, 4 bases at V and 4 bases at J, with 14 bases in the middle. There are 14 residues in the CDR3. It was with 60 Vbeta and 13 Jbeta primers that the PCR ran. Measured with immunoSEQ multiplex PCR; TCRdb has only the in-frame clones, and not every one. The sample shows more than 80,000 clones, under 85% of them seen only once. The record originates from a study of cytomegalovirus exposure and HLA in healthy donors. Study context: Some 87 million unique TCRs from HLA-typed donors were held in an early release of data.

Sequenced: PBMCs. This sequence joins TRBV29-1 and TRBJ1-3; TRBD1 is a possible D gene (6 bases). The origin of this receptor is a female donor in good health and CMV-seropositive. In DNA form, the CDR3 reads TGCAGCGTTGCTGTGACAGGCGGCGGAAACACCATATATTTT. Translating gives CSVAVTGGGNTIYF.